The entry below gives a single T cell receptor (beta chain) sequence along with its context. What it recognizes is unknown. Primers included in the PCR were 60 Vbeta and 13 Jbeta primers. Data came from immunoSEQ multiplex PCR; TCRdb stores just in-frame clones and leaves some out. Of approximately 180,000 clones in the sample, over 75% are singletons; the top ten hold around 2%. This sample is drawn from a study of cytomegalovirus exposure and HLA in healthy donors. The overall study: Prior work identified around 110 million unique TCR beta sequences in 150 million to 200 million T cells. Study outcomes and limitations: Rarity characterized most TCR sequences, yet some public TCRs appeared in many donors.

Germline CDR1 MNHNS, CDR2 SASEGT. The CDR3 has 16 residues. Unmatched junction bases numbered 10, after V lost 4 bases and J lost 9 bases. The rearrangement joins TRBV6-1 to TRBJ1-6; 9 bases align to TRBD1. The sample was PBMCs. The origin of this receptor is a young man in good health and CMV-seronegative. The CDR3 DNA is TGTGCCAGCAGTGGGGGGGGACAGGGAAGGCTTTCACCCCTCCACTTT. Translated: CASSGGGQGRLSPLHF.